This is a list of T cell receptor beta chains from one sample in a study of shared clonotypes between healthy human individuals. The table came from immunoSEQ multiplex PCR; TCRdb's copy has only in-frame clones and leaves some out. The table shows about 2.1 million clones, with about 93% occurring only once. The sample taken for sequencing was naive CD8+ T cells from PBMCs. The receptors were sampled from a man between 18 and 29 years old in good health. Some clones in this sample may be carry-over from other donors' samples. Both conserved end residues are part of each CDR3. Clone size appears in some rows only: once, few, many, or a class for an expanded clone.

- | 16 | TRBV4-1 | CASSQTTSGIAYEQYF
- | 17 | TRBV6-1 | CASSESHRGRIYNEQFF
- | 14 | TRBV9 | CASSVVSGTGELFF
- | 16 | TRBV5-4 | CASSFMGGSGTGELFF
- | 16 | TRBV19 | CASSTWTSGSQDEQFF
- | 15 | TRBV4-3 | CASSQALAGDNEQFF
few | 12 | TRBV2 | CASSEVNYGYTF
- | 15 | TRBV4-1 | CASSQDTGSGNTIYF
- | 14 | TRBV9 | CASSVGGSYYGYTF
- | 15 | TRBV5-4 | CASTLGAGMSYEQYF
- | 14 | TRBV9 | CASSASGGTDTQYF
- | 16 | TRBV11-2 | CASSSRTSGNTGELFF
- | 13 | TRBV4-1 | CASSQERNTEAFF
- | 19 | TRBV4-3 | CASSQVPSGPESSYNEQFF
- | 14 | TRBV6-1 | CASSESGDYNEQFF
- | 17 | TRBV4-3 | CASSQSARDRGHSPLHF
- | 13 | TRBV11-2 | CASSPGQGHEQYF
- | 14 | TRBV7-9 | CASGDGNSGNTIYF
- | 15 | TRBV27 | CASSPWAPRGYGYTF
few | 14 | TRBV10-2 | CASSESTGDYGYTF
- | 15 | TRBV6-5 | CASSSIYQGEVEQYF
- | 14 | TRBV27 | CASRDGHPENEQFF
- | 15 | TRBV18 | CASSAIGSSYNEQFF
few | 13 | TRBV7-7 | CASSAGRNTEAFF
- | 13 | TRBV27 | CASSFFLGTEAFF
- | 16 | TRBV4-2 | CASSQEPHVIGETQYF
- | 14 | TRBV29-1 | CSVEDRTGSYEQYF
- | 14 | TRBV7-9 | CASSGTGMDEKLFF
- | 13 | TRBV7-9 | CASRSSGSDIQYF
- | 14 | TRBV27 | CASSRLAGDYEQYF
- | 15 | TRBV15 | CATSGLSGGNQPQHF
- | 17 | TRBV7-7 | CASSLTGGSGGSYEQYF
- | 15 | TRBV11-1 | CASSLAAGGPDEQFF
- | 17 | TRBV4-1 | CASSQGPQAGAIYEQYF
- | 16 | TRBV9 | CASSNSAGGPRSEQFF
- | 14 | TRBV27 | CASSFGGHGQPQHF
- | 14 | TRBV5-1 | CASSRRAGAAEQYF
- | 15 | TRBV14 | CASSTRQGSSYEQYF
- | 14 | TRBV15 | CATSRGGENFEQFF
- | 13 | TRBV15 | CATSGRQLNEQFF
once | 18 | TRBV4-3 | CASSQAGGLATNTGELFF
- | 17 | TRBV28 | CASRDSRDREGTNEQFF
- | 14 | TRBV6-5 | CASSYSSGNEKLFF
- | 15 | TRBV9 | CASSPGRGPYNEQFF
once | 12 | TRBV10-3 | CAISELAGEQFF
- | 15 | TRBV5-6 | CASSGGLKGANVLTF
- | 15 | TRBV5-4 | CASSLDGGVYTEAFF
- | 16 | TRBV7-2 | CASSVDSYLAKNIQYF
- | 15 | TRBV28 | CASSPPAGTITEAFF
- | 12 | TRBV7-6 | CASSIRGLEQFF
- | 14 | TRBV7-6 | CASSPDGRTQPQHF
once | 14 | TRBV28 | CASSLRPITGELFF
once | 11 | TRBV9 | CASSSGTEAFF
- | 14 | TRBV11-2 | CASSLVWTGAEAFF